This TCR beta chain was observed in a study of blood T cell repertoires in COVID-19. Background on the study: PBMCs, B-cell-depleted T cells, or T cells provided the cDNA or gDNA that made up the material.

The method was immunoSEQ multiplex PCR; TCRdb's version includes in-frame clones alone and lacks a portion of them. The table shows fewer than 95,000 clones, with about 91% occurring only once. The CDR3 runs 14 residues. Between the trimmed V and J ends, which lost 4 bases and 4 bases, there was a span of 14 bases. CDR1 is SGHRS and CDR2 is YFSETQ in the germline V gene. The chain recombines TRBV5-1 with TRBJ1-2; a possible D gene is TRBD1 (6 bases). The receptor was derived from a man aged 60 to 75 with acute or convalescent COVID-19. Sequencing input: peripheral blood. The CDR3 protein is CASSPGGDGYGYTF. The CDR3 DNA reads TGCGCCAGCAGCCCTGGGGGCGACGGCTATGGCTACACCTTC. Complete variable domain (other parts from reference TRBV5-1 and TRBJ1-2): KAGVTQTPRYLIKTRGQQVTLSCSPISGHRSVSWYQQTPGQGLQFLFEYFSETQRNKGNFPGRFSGRQFSNSRSEMNVSTLELGDSALYLCASSPGGDGYGYTFGSGTRLTVV.